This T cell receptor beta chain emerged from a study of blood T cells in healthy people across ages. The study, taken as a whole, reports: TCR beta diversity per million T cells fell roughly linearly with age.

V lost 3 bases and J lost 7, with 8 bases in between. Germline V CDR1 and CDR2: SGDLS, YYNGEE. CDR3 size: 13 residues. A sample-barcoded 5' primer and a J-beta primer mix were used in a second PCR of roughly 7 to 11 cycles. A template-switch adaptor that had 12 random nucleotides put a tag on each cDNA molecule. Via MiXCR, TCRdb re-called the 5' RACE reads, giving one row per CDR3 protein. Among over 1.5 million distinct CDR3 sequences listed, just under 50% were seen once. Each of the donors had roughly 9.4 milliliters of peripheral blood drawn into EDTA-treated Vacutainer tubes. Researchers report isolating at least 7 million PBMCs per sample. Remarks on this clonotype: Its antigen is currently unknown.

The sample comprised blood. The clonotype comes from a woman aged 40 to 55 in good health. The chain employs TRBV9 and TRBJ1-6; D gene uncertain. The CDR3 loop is CASSDSSNSPLHF. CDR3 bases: TGTGCCAGCAGCGATTCCTCAAATTCACCCCTCCACTTT.